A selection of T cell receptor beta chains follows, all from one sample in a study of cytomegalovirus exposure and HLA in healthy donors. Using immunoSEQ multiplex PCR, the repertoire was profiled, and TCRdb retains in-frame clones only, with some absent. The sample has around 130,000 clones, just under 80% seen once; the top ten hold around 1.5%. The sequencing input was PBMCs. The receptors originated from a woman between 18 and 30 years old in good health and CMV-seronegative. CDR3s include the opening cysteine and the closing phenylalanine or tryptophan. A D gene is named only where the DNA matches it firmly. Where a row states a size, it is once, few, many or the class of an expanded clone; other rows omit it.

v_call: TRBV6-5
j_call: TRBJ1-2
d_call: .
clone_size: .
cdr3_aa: CASTTRWDGYTF
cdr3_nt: TGTGCCAGCACTACCAGGTGGGATGGCTACACCTTC

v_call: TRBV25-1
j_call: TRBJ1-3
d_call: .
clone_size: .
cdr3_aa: CASSERVAGSTNTIYF
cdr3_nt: TGTGCCAGCAGTGAACGGGTGGCAGGGTCAACAAACACCATATATTTT

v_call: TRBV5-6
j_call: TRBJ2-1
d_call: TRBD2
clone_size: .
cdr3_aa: CASSLPSGSDEQFF
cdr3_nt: TGTGCCAGCAGCTTGCCTAGCGGGTCGGATGAGCAGTTCTTC

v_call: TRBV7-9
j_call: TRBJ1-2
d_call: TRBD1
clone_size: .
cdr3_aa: CASSLGGTGEANYGYTF
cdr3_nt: TGTGCCAGCAGCTTAGGAGGGACAGGTGAAGCTAACTATGGCTACACCTTC

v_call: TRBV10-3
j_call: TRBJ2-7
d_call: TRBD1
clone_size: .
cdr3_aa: CAISDPPRGYYEQYF
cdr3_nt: TGTGCCATCAGTGACCCCCCCAGGGGGTACTACGAGCAGTACTTC

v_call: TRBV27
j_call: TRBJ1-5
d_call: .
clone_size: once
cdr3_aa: CASRSPNQPQHF
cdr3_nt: TGTGCCAGCAGGTCCCCTAATCAGCCCCAGCATTTT

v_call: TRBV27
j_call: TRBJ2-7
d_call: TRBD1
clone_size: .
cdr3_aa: CASSDRTGLDEQYF
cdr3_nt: TGTGCCAGCAGTGATCGGACAGGCTTGGACGAGCAGTACTTC

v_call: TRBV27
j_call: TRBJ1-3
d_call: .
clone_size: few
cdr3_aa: CASRPTPRDTIYF
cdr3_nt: TGTGCCAGCAGGCCTACTCCCCGGGACACCATATATTTT

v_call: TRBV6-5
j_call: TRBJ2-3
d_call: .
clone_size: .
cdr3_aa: CASRANTDTQYF
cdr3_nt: TGTGCCAGCAGGGCAAACACAGATACGCAGTATTTT

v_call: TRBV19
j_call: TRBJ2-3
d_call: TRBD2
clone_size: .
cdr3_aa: CASSPRTSGRVDTQYF
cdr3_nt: TGTGCCAGTAGTCCACGGACTAGCGGGAGAGTAGATACGCAGTATTTT

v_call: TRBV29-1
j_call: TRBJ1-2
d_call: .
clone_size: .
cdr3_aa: CSVAGYGYTF
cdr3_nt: TGCAGCGTTGCCGGCTATGGCTACACCTTC

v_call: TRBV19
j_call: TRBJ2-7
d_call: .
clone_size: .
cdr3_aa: CASSINTFSYEQYF
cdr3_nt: TGTGCCAGTAGTATAAACACCTTCTCCTACGAGCAGTACTTC

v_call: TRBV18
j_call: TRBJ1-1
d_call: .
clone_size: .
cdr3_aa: CASSPSSGTEAFF
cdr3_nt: TGTGCCAGCTCACCAAGTTCGGGCACTGAAGCTTTCTTT

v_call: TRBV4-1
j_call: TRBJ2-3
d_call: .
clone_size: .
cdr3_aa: CASSQDNFPTQYF
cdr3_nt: TGCGCCAGCAGCCAAGATAATTTCCCTACGCAGTATTTT

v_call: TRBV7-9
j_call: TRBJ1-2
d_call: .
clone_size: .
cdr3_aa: CASSSGDGYTF
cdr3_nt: TGTGCCAGCAGCTCAGGGGATGGCTACACCTTC

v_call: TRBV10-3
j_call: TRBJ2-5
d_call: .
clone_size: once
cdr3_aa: CAISESTADQETQYF
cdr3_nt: TGTGCCATCAGTGAGTCGACAGCTGACCAAGAGACCCAGTACTTC

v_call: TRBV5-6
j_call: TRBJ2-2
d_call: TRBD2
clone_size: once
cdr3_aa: CASSLRDPGGGELFF
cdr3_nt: TGTGCCAGCAGCTTGAGGGACCCGGGAGGCGGGGAGCTGTTTTTT

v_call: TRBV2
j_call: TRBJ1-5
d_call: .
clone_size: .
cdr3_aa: CASRNRTDSNQPQHF
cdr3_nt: TGTGCCAGCCGAAACAGGACGGATAGCAATCAGCCCCAGCATTTT

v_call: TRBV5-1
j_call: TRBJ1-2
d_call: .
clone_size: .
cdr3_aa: CASFPSGGANYGYTF
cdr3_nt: TGCGCCAGCTTTCCCTCGGGTGGAGCTAACTATGGCTACACCTTC

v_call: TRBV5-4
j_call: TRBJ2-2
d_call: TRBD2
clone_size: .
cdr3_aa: CASSPGGLAARDGELFF
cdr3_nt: TGTGCCAGCAGCCCCGGTGGACTAGCGGCGAGGGACGGGGAGCTGTTTTTT

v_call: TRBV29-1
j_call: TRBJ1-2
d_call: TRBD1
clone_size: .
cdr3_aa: CSVEDPDRGGGYTF
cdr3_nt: TGCAGCGTTGAAGACCCGGACAGGGGGGGCGGCTACACCTTC

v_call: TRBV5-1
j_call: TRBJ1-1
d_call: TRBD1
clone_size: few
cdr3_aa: CASSLTGGVTEAFF
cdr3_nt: TGCGCCAGCAGCTTGACAGGGGGCGTCACTGAAGCTTTCTTT

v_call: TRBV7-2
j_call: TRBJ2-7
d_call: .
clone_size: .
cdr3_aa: CASSPRVPYEQYF
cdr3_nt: TGTGCCAGCAGCCCCAGGGTCCCCTACGAGCAGTACTTC

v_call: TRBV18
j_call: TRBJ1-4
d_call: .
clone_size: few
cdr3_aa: CASSRLGEKLFF
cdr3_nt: TGTGCCAGCTCCCGTTTGGGCGAAAAACTGTTTTTT

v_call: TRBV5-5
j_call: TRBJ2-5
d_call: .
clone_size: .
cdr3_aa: CASSFSLGGGVQETQYF
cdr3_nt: TGTGCCAGCAGCTTCTCCTTGGGAGGGGGGGTACAGGAGACCCAGTACTTC

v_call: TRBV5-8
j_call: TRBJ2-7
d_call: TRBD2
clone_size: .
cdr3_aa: CASSLAGTSGYYEQYF
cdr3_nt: TGTGCCAGCAGCTTGGCCGGGACTAGCGGATACTACGAGCAGTACTTC

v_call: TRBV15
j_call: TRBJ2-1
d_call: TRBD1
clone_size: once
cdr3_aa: CATSRAGTGSNEQFF
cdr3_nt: TGTGCCACCAGCAGAGCCGGGACAGGGTCGAATGAGCAGTTCTTC

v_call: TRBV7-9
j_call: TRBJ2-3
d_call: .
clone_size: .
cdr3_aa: CASSLFGRTDTQYF
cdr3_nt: TGTGCCAGCAGCTTATTTGGCCGTACAGATACGCAGTATTTT

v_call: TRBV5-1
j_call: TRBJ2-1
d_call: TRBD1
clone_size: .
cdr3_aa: CASSRGQGFDEQFF
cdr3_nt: TGCGCCAGCAGCAGGGGACAGGGGTTCGATGAGCAGTTCTTC

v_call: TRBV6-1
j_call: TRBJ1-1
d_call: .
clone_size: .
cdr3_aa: CASSESDLTAEAFF
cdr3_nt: TGTGCCAGCAGTGAAAGTGATCTGACAGCTGAAGCTTTCTTT

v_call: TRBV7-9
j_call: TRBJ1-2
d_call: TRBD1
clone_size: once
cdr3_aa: CASSPGPTGADGYTF
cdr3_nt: TGTGCCAGCAGCCCGGGCCCCACAGGGGCGGATGGCTACACCTTC

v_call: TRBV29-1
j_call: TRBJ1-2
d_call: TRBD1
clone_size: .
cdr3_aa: CSDRGSGGYTF
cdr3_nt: TGCAGCGACAGGGGTTCGGGGGGCTACACCTTC

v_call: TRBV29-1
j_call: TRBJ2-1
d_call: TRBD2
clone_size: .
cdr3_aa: CSVDTRASGGREQFF
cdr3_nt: TGCAGCGTTGATACCCGCGCTAGCGGGGGAAGGGAGCAGTTCTTC

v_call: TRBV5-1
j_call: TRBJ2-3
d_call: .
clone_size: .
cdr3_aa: CASSLAGADTQYF
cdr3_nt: TGCGCCAGCAGCTTGGCCGGGGCAGATACGCAGTATTTT

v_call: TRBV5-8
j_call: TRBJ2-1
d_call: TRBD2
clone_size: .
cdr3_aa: CASSTPLGLAIHEQFF
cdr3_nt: TGTGCCAGCAGCACGCCGCTAGGACTAGCTATTCATGAGCAGTTCTTC

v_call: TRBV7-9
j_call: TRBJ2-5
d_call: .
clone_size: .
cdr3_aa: CASSLSQGETQYF
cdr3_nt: TGTGCCAGCAGCCTCAGCCAGGGGGAGACCCAGTACTTC

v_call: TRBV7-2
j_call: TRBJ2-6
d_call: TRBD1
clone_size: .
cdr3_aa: CASSVGGQPTFLTF
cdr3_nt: TGTGCCAGCAGCGTAGGGGGACAGCCGACCTTCCTGACTTTC

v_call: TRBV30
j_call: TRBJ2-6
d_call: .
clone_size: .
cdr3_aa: CAWSVQGGSSGANVLTF
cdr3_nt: TGTGCCTGGAGTGTACAGGGTGGAAGCTCTGGGGCCAACGTCCTGACTTTC

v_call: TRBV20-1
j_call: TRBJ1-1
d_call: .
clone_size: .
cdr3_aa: CSPDSYTEAFF
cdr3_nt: TGCAGCCCGGACTCATACACTGAAGCTTTCTTT